The rows below give T cell receptor beta chains drawn from one sample of a study of blood T cell repertoires in COVID-19. Method: immunoSEQ multiplex PCR; TCRdb's copy keeps in-frame clones and lacks some. The profile shows under 100,000 clones, about 88% of them singletons. Sequencing input: peripheral blood. These receptors came from a man aged 40-49 years with acute or convalescent COVID-19. CDR3s include the opening cysteine and the closing phenylalanine or tryptophan.

J | V | CDR3
TRBJ1-1 | TRBV6-2/TRBV6-3 | CASSYSFRTGDTEAFF
TRBJ1-2 | TRBV2 | CASRIDNGGYGYTF
TRBJ2-7 | TRBV6-1 | CASSESASASYEQYF
TRBJ2-3 | TRBV2 | CASKGPGGDTQYF
TRBJ2-2 | TRBV6-2/TRBV6-3 | CASSPTGPGELFF
TRBJ2-7 | TRBV7-9 | CASSFGASYEQYF
TRBJ1-2 | TRBV9 | CASSATYSGTVYGYTF
TRBJ2-7 | TRBV6-5 | CASSALHEQYF
TRBJ1-6 | TRBV5-1 | CASSLNRETESPLHF
TRBJ2-1 | TRBV2 | CASTGGSTPYNEQFF
TRBJ2-3 | TRBV24-1 | CATSDEREVNTQYF
TRBJ2-1 | TRBV9 | CASSRGGREYNEQFF
TRBJ2-5 | TRBV7-2 | CASSGRQGRRETQYF
TRBJ2-3 | TRBV3-1/TRBV3-2 | CASSQGGLAGTDTQYF
TRBJ1-2 | TRBV11-2 | CASSPRTGGGYGYTF
TRBJ1-2 | TRBV4-1 | CASSQAPTGNYGYTF
TRBJ1-1 | TRBV6-5 | CASTLDGNTEAFF
TRBJ2-1 | TRBV6-5 | CASIPSGYNEQFF
TRBJ1-6 | TRBV11-2 | CASSFLKLDSKDSPLHF
TRBJ1-3 | TRBV6-2/TRBV6-3 | CASSYSMKRVGDGNTIYF
TRBJ1-6 | TRBV9 | CASSVEGDNSPLHF
TRBJ2-3 | TRBV5-1 | CASRAEGGTDTQYF
TRBJ2-2 | TRBV9 | CASSIRLAGGTNTGELFF
TRBJ2-1 | TRBV19 | CASSGGLAGEGNEQFF
TRBJ2-7 | TRBV11-2 | CASLDSTYEQYF
TRBJ2-5 | TRBV4-3 | CASSQEGQGLETQYF
TRBJ2-5 | TRBV5-6 | CASSATGTAETQYF
TRBJ1-6 | TRBV6-1 | CASSESGRGKSPLHF
TRBJ1-1 | TRBV11-2 | CASSIRDLDPEAFF
TRBJ2-1 | TRBV5-1 | CASSLQIAGGYNEQFF
TRBJ2-1 | TRBV7-3 | CASSLAFSSYNEQFF
TRBJ2-1 | TRBV7-9 | CASSPRNYNEQFF
TRBJ1-2 | TRBV12-5 | CASGLVQTGYGYTF
TRBJ2-2 | TRBV5-1 | CASSSQGQGPVELFF
TRBJ1-5 | TRBV6-1 | CASSDGWQGEYGNQPQHF
TRBJ2-3 | TRBV5-4 | CASSLRTADTQYF
TRBJ2-7 | TRBV5-1 | CASSLTGYEQYF